The source of this T cell receptor beta chain is a study of cytomegalovirus exposure and HLA in healthy donors. Per the germline V gene, CDR1 is WNHNN and CDR2 is SYGVQD (reference sequence). The CDR3 length is 14 residues. The V gene lost 5 bases and the J gene lost 6 bases, with 17 bases spanning the gap. Study observations and caveats: The authors enumerated over 150 TCR beta chains as linked to cytomegalovirus.

Primers: 60 Vbeta forward and 13 Jbeta reverse. The table came from immunoSEQ multiplex PCR; TCRdb's copy has only in-frame clones and leaves some out. The sample lists roughly 180,000 clones, 79% seen once, with over 1.5% in the top ten. With regard to this clone: Its cognate antigen is unknown.

This chain links TRBV10-1 with TRBJ2-7; D may be TRBD2 (5 bases). The sequencing sample was made of PBMCs. This clonotype was obtained from a girl aged 10 to 17 in good health and CMV-seropositive. CDR3 protein: CASSSGLEYGEQYF. DNA of the CDR3: TGCGCCAGCAGTTCAGGACTGGAGTACGGCGAGCAGTACTTC.